The T cell receptor beta chain under discussion was sequenced for a study of shared clonotypes between healthy human individuals (dated by TCRdb to about 2020). A note on the overall study: Two women and a few men aged 18 to 49 years were included in the cohort. For each donor, three plates each were used for CD4 naive and CD4 memory, two plates were used for CD8 naive, and one plate was used for CD8 memory. To estimate repertoire size and how much clonotypes are shared between individuals, the study performed deep sequencing of blood TCR repertoires from about 5 healthy adults. Libraries were prepared and TCR repertoires were sequenced by different laboratories using diverse techniques, in order to increase sequencing depth and limit assay-specific biases. Per donor, leukapheresis produced somewhere between about 0.94 and 9 billion PBMCs. The investigation overall reported the following: Compared with non-shared clonotypes, the clonotypes found in all four sorted-subset donors had higher generation probabilities. Only blood was sampled, and tissue TCR repertoires likely differ from those in blood. Because the study included only a small number of donors, the genetic and exposure-history diversity represented was limited. Even with the large sequencing depth, rarefaction of the sorted-subset datasets indicated that sequencing was incomplete. Sharing across a few donors was observed for roughly 5.4% of naive CD4, about 3.2% of naive CD8, 2% to 2.5% of memory CD4, and about 0.39% of memory CD8 clonotypes. Estimated clonotype richness was generally larger for naive than for memory subsets. Pairwise subsampling led to the expectation that sequencing depth would affect the degree of clonotype sharing among donors.

V is trimmed back by 4 bases and J by 2 bases, and the junction contains 6 bases that no gene match accounts for. The CDR3 sequence holds 16 residues, the cysteine and phenylalanine included. Only CDR3 DNA is held: 48 bases, read in frame from base 1. Reading the germline V gene gives CDR1 SGDLS and CDR2 YYNGEE. Comment on this clone: There is no known antigen for this receptor. The input lacks base qualities; no much larger clone sits a single base away.

CD8 naive samples consisted of CD45RO-negative cells that were positively selected for CCR7, yielding a CD45RA+CCR7+ population without TemRA cells. Donors were healthy HIV-negative adults with no recently reported acute infections or vaccinations. Only Caucasian adults living in Nashville, Tennessee, USA were represented among the donors. After blood collection by leukapheresis, PBMCs were isolated using Ficoll-Histopaque density gradient centrifugation and then cryopreserved in the vapor phase of liquid nitrogen. Analytical flow cytometry was used to check the purity and quantity of each magnetically sorted T cell population. Each sorted fraction had its genomic DNA isolated and then quantified by UV absorbance on a Nanodrop 2000c. Using the deep immunoSEQ assay, multiplex PCR amplified TCR CDR3 regions from genomic DNA. For each cell subset, the extracted genomic DNA was distributed evenly across all wells of several immunoSEQ 96-well plates, and each plate served as one replicate. Each replicate PCR for sorted subsets received around 200 ng genomic DNA, equal to roughly 29,000 T cell genomes. Purified libraries were measured with a Qubit 3.0 fluorometer, size-checked on a Bioanalyzer 2100, and measured again with the KAPA Library Quantification kit. Every immunoSEQ 96-well plate was sequenced on a separate single-read 150-cycle Illumina NextSeq 550 flow cell. On the authors' methods: Because only junctional sequences without quality scores were contained in the immunoSEQ output, filtering matching that applied to full-length reads could not be performed. To assign V/J genes and CDR3, sequences were annotated using PyIR, a Python wrapper for IgBLAST v1.9, with IMGT germline references. Reads with weak V/J assignments (E-value above 1e-6), missing CDR3, stop codons, out-of-frame junctions, or ambiguous translated residues were removed. A V3J clonotype was defined by an identical inferred V gene, J gene, and CDR3 amino acid sequence. The percentage overlap between two repertoires was calculated by dividing the number of shared unique clonotypes by the size of the smaller repertoire. Richness of each repertoire was evaluated using RTK rarefaction, the Chao1 estimator, and Recon v2.1 estimates of unobserved clonotypes. For all TCRbeta clonotypes obtained by the gDNA method from a few donors, generation probabilities were computed with OLGA. The table was pulled from immuneACCESS by TCRdb, which kept in-frame rearrangements only. Such tables lose some clones; where checked, under half of the loss comes from unresolved V genes, and the rest has no known cause. That table supplies the V and J calls and clone size; D and trimming were determined from the DNA. This sample gives approximately 1.9 million clones in total; approximately 92% of them show up just once. The ten largest clones capture about 1.6% of the sample.

The specimen sequenced was naive CD8+ T cells from PBMCs. What the cell subset or site label conveys for this sample: CD45RA+CCR7+. The rearrangement combines TRBV9 with TRBJ2-2; a stretch of 9 junction bases matches TRBD1. The sequence came from a man aged 18 to 29 in good health. Some clones in this sample may be carry-over from other donors' samples. The CDR3 corresponds to CASSTRQGVNTGELFF. The DNA reads TGTGCCAGCAGCACCCGACAGGGGGTTAACACCGGGGAGCTGTTTTTT.